This TCR beta chain was sequenced for a study of T cells in Graves' hyperthyroidism and ophthalmopathy (dated by TCRdb to about 2019). In the study overall: Peripheral blood samples were taken at the time of initial diagnosis, prior to any treatment. To identify distinguishing TCR V-J signatures, a discovery cohort of 95 to 100 patients was used, comprising 43 with Graves' ophthalmopathy and under 60 with stable Graves' hyperthyroidism. Prospective prediction of ophthalmopathy was tested in an independent validation cohort of 18 to 20 hyperthyroidism patients and 15 to 17 patients who later progressed to ophthalmopathy. For training and testing, the approximately 97 patients in the discovery cohort were randomly divided in a 7:3 ratio. In six Graves' hyperthyroidism patients, the study also compared T-cell repertoires from thyroid tissue with T-cell repertoires from blood. Once sampling was done, hyperthyroidism patients were given methimazole at a starting dose of 30 mg daily, whereas ophthalmopathy patients were given high-dose intravenous methylprednisolone. TCR Vbeta CDR3 sequencing of approximately 140 peripheral blood samples (around 45 ophthalmopathy, 75 to 85 hyperthyroidism and roughly 17 progressor patients) is reported in the paper. Summary of the overall study and its limitations: Most expanded thyroid clonotypes (frequency above 0.001) were also found in blood, which suggests that blood repertoires may mirror thyroid immune responses. Sample size was not statistically predetermined, and investigators were not blinded to group allocation. In cross-validation, a model built on a 13 V-J signature told ophthalmopathy apart from stable hyperthyroidism with under 90% sensitivity and around 83% specificity, and in testing the same model reached 80%/75%. During validation, the model predicted progression to ophthalmopathy a median of approximately 7 months ahead of onset, with almost 71% sensitivity and 72.22% specificity.

Graves' hyperthyroidism was defined as stable when no progression to ophthalmopathy occurred over 18 months of follow-up. Hyperthyroidism patients were newly diagnosed, with disease duration under 2 months, and aged 18 to 65 years. Exclusion was applied to patients with uncontrolled infections, other autoimmune diseases, pregnancy or lactation. Diagnoses were established on the basis of clinical symptoms, serum thyroxine and TRAb, thyroid ultrasound, and orbital computed tomography. PBMCs were separated from roughly 10 ml of fresh peripheral blood using Ficoll-Paque density gradient centrifugation. Total RNA was extracted with Trizol reagent, and quality was checked on an Agilent 2100 Bioanalyzer. The CDR3 goes from the cysteine to the phenylalanine over 14 residues. Only the CDR3 region is kept as DNA, spanning 42 bases read in frame from base 1. In the germline V gene, CDR1 corresponds to SGHVS and CDR2 to FQNEAQ. V has 4 bases trimmed and J has 7 bases trimmed; junction bases matching no gene number 9.

Of note for this clonotype: This receptor's antigen is unknown. Per-base quality was not reported, and no clone a single base away is much larger than it.

The TCR beta CDR3 regions were amplified from RNA transcripts. The TCR CDR3 was subjected to a first round of RT-PCR using the HTBI primer set and the Qiagen OneStep RT-PCR kit. The libraries were constructed in a second round of multiplex PCR and then size-selected and purified. The libraries were sequenced on an Illumina HiSeq2000 using paired-end 100 bp reads. The paper's processing steps were these. SOAPnuke was used to process the raw data, removing reads that contained adapters or uncalled bases, had a mean Phred below 15, or lacked an exact match to the constant primer or identifier. COPE v1.2.5 was used to merge the high-quality paired reads, and each unique nucleotide sequence was defined as a clonotype. MiTCR v1.1 was used to align clonotypes to the IMGT TRBV, TRBD and TRBJ reference segments. The analysis was restricted to V-J combinations with a frequency above 0.0001, which together covered just over 98% of the repertoires. The TCS score was defined as F50 (clonal expansion) divided by E x V (chaos), with BLOSUM62-based TCRdist calculated between CDR3 peptides within each V-J. Welch's t-statistics and random forest reduced 500 to 550 V-J features to 13, which were used in a naive Bayes classifier (R e1071). The public reads were quality trimmed at Q25 with fastp and then assembled into clones with MiXCR by TCRdb, keeping productive beta chains. Identical CDR3 proteins give one entry, which carries the most common genes and DNA. None of the V and J calls come from the authors' own analysis; TCRdb made them. Within this sample are under 300,000 distinct CDR3 sequences, with about an eighth of them counted one time only. The biggest ten clones account for 6.5% to 10% of the sample.

The chain couples TRBV7-8 to TRBJ1-1; TRBD1 aligns with 7 central bases. The receptor was derived from a woman in her thirties or forties with Graves' hyperthyroidism. The specimen was blood. The DNA sequence is given as TGTGCCAGCAGCTCCGACAGGGTTCCGTTTGAAGCTTTCTTT. This yields the protein CASSSDRVPFEAFF. Where the CDR3 stops, the reference TRBV7-8 and TRBJ1-1 genes take over; the full variable domain is GAGVSQSPRYKVAKRGQDVALRCDPISGHVSLFWYQQALGQGPEFLTYFQNEAQLDKSGLPSDRFFAERPEGSVSTLKIQRTQQEDSAVYLCASSSDRVPFEAFFGQGTRLTVV.